This T cell receptor (beta chain) was captured by sequencing in a study of CD8+CD57+ T cells in acquired aplastic anemia. Germline trimming cut 6 bases from V and 9 bases from J; bases unmatched to any gene: 13. The CDR3 is 14 amino acids. Germline V gene data show CDR1 as DFQATT and CDR2 as SNEGSKA (reference sequence). Sequencing was done on patients that had shown CD8+CD57+ cell expansion by flow cytometry. The template for TCR beta VDJ and CDR3 sequence profiling was genomic DNA. TCRdb redid the calling of the reads with MiXCR, one entry per CDR3 protein. The sample has approximately 170,000 distinct CDR3 sequences, less than 60% seen once.

The sequence was obtained from a human donor with aplastic anemia. This chain connects TRBV20-1 to TRBJ1-5; 8 bases agree with TRBD1. Sequenced sample: sorted CD4+, CD8+, or CD8+CD57+ T cells (not recorded which) from PBMCs. DNA of the CDR3: TGCAGTGCGCTAGATGGGACAGGACATCGGCCCCAGCATTTT. Amino acid sequence: CSALDGTGHRPQHF.